The sequence of this TCR beta chain was determined in a study of blood T cell repertoires in COVID-19. On the study more broadly: Specimens from acute and convalescent COVID-19 originated in the United States, Italy and Spain. From T cells, B-cell-depleted T cells, or PBMCs came the material, which was cDNA or gDNA.

The CDR3 loop spans 15 amino acids. Trimming shortened V by 4 bases and J by 1 base, and 15 bases separated the two germline ends. Looked up from germline, CDR1 is SGHRS and CDR2 is YFSETQ. Per the original methods: Estimated nucleated cell counts came from reference gene primer amplification. The data were produced by immunoSEQ multiplex PCR, yet TCRdb's version contains in-frame clones alone and is incomplete. That table supplies the V and J calls and clone size; D and trimming were determined from the DNA. The sample records fewer than 250,000 clones, about 83% being singletons. The source is a human donor in a cohort sampled during active COVID-19. The gene calls are TRBV5-1 and TRBJ2-7; possibly TRBD2 for D (6 bases). Source material: peripheral blood. CDR3 bases: TGCGCCAGCAGCCCGGCGGGGAACGGGTCCTACGAGCAGTACTTC. It specifies CASSPAGNGSYEQYF.